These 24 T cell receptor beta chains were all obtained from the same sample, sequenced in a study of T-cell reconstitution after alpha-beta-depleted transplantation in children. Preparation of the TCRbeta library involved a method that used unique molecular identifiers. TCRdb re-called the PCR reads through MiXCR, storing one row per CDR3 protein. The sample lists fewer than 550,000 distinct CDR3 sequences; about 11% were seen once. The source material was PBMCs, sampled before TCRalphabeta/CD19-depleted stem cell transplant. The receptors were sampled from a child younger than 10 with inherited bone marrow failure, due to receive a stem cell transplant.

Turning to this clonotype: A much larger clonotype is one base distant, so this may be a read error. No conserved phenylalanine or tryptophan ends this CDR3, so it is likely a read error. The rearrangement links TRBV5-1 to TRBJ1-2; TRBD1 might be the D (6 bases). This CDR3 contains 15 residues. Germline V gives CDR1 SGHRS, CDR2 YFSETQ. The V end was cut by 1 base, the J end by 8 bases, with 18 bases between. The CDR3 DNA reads TGCGCCAGCAGCTTGTTATCCGGGACAACTAACGGCTACACCTCC. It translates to CASSLLSGTTNGYTS.

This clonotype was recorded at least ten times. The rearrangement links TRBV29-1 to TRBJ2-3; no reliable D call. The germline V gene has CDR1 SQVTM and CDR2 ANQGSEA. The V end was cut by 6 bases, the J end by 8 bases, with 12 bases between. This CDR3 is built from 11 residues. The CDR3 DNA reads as TGCAGCGTCACCGCCTGGGGTACGCAGTATTTT. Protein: CSVTAWGTQYF.

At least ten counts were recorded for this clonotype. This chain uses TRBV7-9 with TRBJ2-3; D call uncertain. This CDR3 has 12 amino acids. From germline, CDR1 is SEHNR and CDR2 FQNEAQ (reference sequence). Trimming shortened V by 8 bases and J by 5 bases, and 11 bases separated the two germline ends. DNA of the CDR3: TGTGCCAGCGGAGACCCAGTAGATACGCAGTATTTT. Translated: CASGDPVDTQYF.

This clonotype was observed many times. As DNA, the CDR3 is TGCGCCAGCAGCGAGTTGGAACTGGCTAGCGGGAGTGCAGATACGCAGTATTTT. Translation: CASSELELASGSADTQYF. V usage is TRBV5-1 and J usage is TRBJ2-3; 10 nucleotides align to TRBD2. Germline values: CDR1 SGHRS, CDR2 YFSETQ. Trimming cost V 4 bases and J 4 bases; bases outside gene matches: 15. The CDR3 loop spans 18 amino acids.

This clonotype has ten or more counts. In DNA, the CDR3 is TGTGCCAGCAGGGCAGACAGGGGGTACTCCTACGAGCAGTACTTC. It specifies CASRADRGYSYEQYF. V is TRBV12-3 or TRBV12-4 and J is TRBJ2-7, with 9 nucleotides matching TRBD1. The trim removed 6 bases at V and 0 bases at J, leaving 6 bases unmatched. This CDR3 is built from 15 residues.

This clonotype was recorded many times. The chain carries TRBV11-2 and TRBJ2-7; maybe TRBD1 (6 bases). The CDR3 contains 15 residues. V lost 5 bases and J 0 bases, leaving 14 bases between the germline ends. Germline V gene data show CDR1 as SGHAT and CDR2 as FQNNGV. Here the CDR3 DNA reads TGTGCCAGCAGCCCCATGACAGGAGCCTCCTACGAGCAGTACTTC. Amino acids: CASSPMTGASYEQYF.

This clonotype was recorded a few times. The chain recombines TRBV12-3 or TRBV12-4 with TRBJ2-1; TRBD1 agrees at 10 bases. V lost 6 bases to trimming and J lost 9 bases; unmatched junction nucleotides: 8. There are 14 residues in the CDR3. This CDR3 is CASRQTGGLGEQFF. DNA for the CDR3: TGTGCCAGCAGGCAGACAGGGGGCTTGGGTGAGCAGTTCTTC.

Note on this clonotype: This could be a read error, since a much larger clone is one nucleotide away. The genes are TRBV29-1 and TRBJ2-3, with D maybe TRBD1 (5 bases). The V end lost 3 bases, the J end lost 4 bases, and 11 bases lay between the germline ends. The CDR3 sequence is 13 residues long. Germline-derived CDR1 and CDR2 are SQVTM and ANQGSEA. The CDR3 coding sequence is TGCAGCGTTGAGACAGTGGGTGCAGATACGCAGTATTTT. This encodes CSVETVGADTQYF.

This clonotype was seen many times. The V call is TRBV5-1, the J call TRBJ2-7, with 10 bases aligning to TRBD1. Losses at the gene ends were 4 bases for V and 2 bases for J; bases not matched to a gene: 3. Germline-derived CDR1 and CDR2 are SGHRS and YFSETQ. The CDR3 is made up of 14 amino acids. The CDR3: CASSAGTGAYEQYF. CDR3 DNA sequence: TGCGCCAGCAGCGCCGGGACAGGGGCCTACGAGCAGTACTTC. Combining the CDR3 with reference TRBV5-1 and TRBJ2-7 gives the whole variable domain KAGVTQTPRYLIKTRGQQVTLSCSPISGHRSVSWYQQTPGQGLQFLFEYFSETQRNKGNFPGRFSGRQFSNSRSEMNVSTLELGDSALYLCASSAGTGAYEQYFGPGTRLTVT.

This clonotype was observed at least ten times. The CDR3 sequence is CASSATSASRVETQYF. The CDR3 DNA is TGCGCCAGCAGCGCTACTAGCGCCTCAAGGGTAGAGACCCAGTACTTC. The gene calls are TRBV5-1 and TRBJ2-5; 7 bases match TRBD2. V lost 4 bases, J lost 4 bases, and 13 bases stayed unmatched. Germline CDR1 and CDR2: SGHRS and YFSETQ. The CDR3 has 16 amino acids. The entire variable domain, with the rest obtained from reference TRBV5-1 and TRBJ2-5, is as follows: KAGVTQTPRYLIKTRGQQVTLSCSPISGHRSVSWYQQTPGQGLQFLFEYFSETQRNKGNFPGRFSGRQFSNSRSEMNVSTLELGDSALYLCASSATSASRVETQYFGPGTRLLVL.

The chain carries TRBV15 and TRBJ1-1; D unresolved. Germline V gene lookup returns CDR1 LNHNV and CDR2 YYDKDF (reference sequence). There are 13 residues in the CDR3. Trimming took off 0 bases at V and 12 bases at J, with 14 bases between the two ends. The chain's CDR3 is CATSREGPSVSFF. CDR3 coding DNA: TGTGCCACCAGCAGAGAAGGTCCGTCTGTGTCTTTCTTT.

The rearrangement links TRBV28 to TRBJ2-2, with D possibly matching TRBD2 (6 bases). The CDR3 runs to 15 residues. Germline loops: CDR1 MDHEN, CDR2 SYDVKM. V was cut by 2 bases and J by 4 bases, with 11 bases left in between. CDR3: CASSLGDFLTGELFF. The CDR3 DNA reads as TGTGCCAGCAGTTTAGGGGACTTTCTCACCGGGGAGCTGTTTTTT.

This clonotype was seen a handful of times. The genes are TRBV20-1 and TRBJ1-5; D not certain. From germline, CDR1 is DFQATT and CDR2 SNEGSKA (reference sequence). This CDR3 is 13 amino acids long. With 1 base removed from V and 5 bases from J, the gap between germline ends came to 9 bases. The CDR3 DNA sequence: TGCAGTGCTAGAGTCGGAACGGATCAGCCCCAGCATTTT. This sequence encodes CSARVGTDQPQHF.

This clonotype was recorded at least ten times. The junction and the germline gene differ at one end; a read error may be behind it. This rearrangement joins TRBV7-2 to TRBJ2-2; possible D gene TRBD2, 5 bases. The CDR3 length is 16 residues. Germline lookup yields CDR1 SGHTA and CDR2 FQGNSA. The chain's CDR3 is CASSLAPEQLTGELFF. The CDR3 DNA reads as TGTGCCAGCAGCCTAGCCCCGGAGCAATTAACCGGGGAGCTGTTTTTT.

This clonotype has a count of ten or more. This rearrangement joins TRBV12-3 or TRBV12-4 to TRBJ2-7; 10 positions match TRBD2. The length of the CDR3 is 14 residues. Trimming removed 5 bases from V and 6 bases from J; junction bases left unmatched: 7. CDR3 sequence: CASSTGLAPGEQYF. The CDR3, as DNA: TGTGCCAGCAGTACGGGACTAGCGCCGGGCGAGCAGTACTTC.

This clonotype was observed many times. CDR3 in amino acids: CSRNRPVGTEAFF. In DNA form, the CDR3 reads TGCAGCCGCAACAGGCCGGTGGGCACTGAAGCTTTCTTT. The V and J genes are TRBV20-1 and TRBJ1-1; perhaps TRBD1 as D (5 bases). Germline CDR1 is DFQATT and CDR2 is SNEGSKA (reference sequence). This CDR3 spans 13 amino acids.

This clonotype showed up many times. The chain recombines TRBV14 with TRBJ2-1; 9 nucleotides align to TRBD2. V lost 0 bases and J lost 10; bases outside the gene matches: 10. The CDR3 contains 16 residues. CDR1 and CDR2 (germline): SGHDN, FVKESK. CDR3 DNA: TGTGCCAGCAGCCAAGATCTTGCGCCTAGCGGGAAAGAGCAGTTCTTC. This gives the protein CASSQDLAPSGKEQFF.

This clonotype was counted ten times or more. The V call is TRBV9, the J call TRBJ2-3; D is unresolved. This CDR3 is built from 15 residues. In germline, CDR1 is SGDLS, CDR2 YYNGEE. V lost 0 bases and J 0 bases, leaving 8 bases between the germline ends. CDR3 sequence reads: CASSVAPASTDTQYF. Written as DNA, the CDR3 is TGTGCCAGCAGCGTAGCACCGGCTAGCACAGATACGCAGTATTTT.

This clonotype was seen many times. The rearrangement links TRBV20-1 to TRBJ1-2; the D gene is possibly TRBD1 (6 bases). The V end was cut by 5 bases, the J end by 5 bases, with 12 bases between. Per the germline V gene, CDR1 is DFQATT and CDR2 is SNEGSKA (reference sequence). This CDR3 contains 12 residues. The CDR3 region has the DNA TGCAGTGCTCGGAGGGGGGGGTATGGCTACACCTTC. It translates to CSARRGGYGYTF.

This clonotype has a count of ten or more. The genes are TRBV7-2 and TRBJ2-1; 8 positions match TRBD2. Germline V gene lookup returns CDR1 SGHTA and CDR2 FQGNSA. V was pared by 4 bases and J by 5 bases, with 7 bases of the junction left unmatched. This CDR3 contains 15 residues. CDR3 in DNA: TGTGCCAGCAGCTACGGACTAGCAGATAACAATGAGCAGTTCTTC. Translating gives CASSYGLADNNEQFF.

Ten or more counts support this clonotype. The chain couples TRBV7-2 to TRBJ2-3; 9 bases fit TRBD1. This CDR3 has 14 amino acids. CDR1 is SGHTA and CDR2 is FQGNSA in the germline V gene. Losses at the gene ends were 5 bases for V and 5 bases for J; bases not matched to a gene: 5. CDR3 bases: TGTGCCAGCAGCCTGGACAGGGGAGGAGATACGCAGTATTTT. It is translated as CASSLDRGGDTQYF.

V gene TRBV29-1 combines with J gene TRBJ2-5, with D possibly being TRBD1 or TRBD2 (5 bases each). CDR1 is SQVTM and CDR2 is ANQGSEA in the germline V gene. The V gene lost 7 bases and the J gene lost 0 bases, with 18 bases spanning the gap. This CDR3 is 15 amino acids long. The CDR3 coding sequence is TGCAGCGCCACAACCGGGACCCCGTACCAAGAGACCCAGTACTTC. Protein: CSATTGTPYQETQYF. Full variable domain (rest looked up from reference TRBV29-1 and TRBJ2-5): SAVISQKPSRDICQRGTSLTIQCQVDSQVTMMFWYRQQPGQSLTLIATANQGSEATYESGFVIDKFPISRPNLTFSTLTVSNMSPEDSSIYLCSATTGTPYQETQYFGPGTRLLVL.

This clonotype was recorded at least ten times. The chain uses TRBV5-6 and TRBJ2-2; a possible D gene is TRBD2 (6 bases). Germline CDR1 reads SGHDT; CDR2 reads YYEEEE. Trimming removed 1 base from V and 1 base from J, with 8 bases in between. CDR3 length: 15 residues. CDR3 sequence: CASSLNGGNTGELFF. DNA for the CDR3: TGTGCCAGCAGCTTGAACGGGGGGAACACCGGGGAGCTGTTTTTT.

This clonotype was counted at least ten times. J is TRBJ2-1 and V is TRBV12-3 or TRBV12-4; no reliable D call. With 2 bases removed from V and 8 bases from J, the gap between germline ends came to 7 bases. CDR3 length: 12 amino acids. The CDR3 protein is CASSLRIDEQFF. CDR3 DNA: TGTGCCAGCAGTTTAAGGATCGATGAGCAGTTCTTC.